This passage covers 23 T cell receptor beta chains from one sample sequenced in a study of T cell clones after liver transplantation. Some clones are missing from TCRdb's copy, which holds only in-frame ones; the method was immunoSEQ multiplex PCR. The sample lists more than 20,000 clones, approximately 95% occurring once. This sample comprised CD8+ T cells from blood, obtained about 26 months after liver transplant. These TCRs come from a human patient who received a liver transplant. Part of the T cell pool may stem from the graft donor.

This sequence joins TRBV9 and TRBJ2-3, with 9 bases that match TRBD2. The CDR3 length is 17 residues. The germline V gene has CDR1 SGDLS and CDR2 YYNGEE. V shed 0 bases, J shed 0 bases, and the junction held 5 bases outside the gene matches. CDR3 region: CASSVEASGDSTDTQYF. CDR3 coding DNA: TGTGCCAGCAGCGTAGAAGCTAGCGGGGATAGCACAGATACGCAGTATTTT.

The chain recombines TRBV11-2 with TRBJ2-7; 10 nucleotides match TRBD2. V dropped 6 bases and J dropped 2; count of bases not matched to a gene: 4. The CDR3 is 14 residues long. Per germline, CDR1 SGHAT and CDR2 FQNNGV. CDR3 protein: CASSGSGRAYEQYF. The CDR3 nucleotides are TGTGCCAGCAGTGGAAGCGGGAGGGCCTACGAGCAGTACTTC.

A single count supports this clone. The chain recombines TRBV7-6 with TRBJ2-7; 9 bases map to TRBD1. The CDR3 covers 13 residues. Trimming at V came to 5 bases and at J to 2 bases, leaving 1 base not matched to a gene. The germline CDR1 and CDR2 sequences are SGHVS and FNYEAQ. CDR3 in DNA: TGTGCCAGCAGCCGGACAGGGGCCTACGAGCAGTACTTC. As protein: CASSRTGAYEQYF.

The chain uses TRBV5-6 and TRBJ2-7, with TRBD1 as a possible D gene (5 bases). Germline lookup yields CDR1 SGHDT and CDR2 YYEEEE. This CDR3 is built from 12 residues. V was clipped by 3 bases and J by 9 bases, with 13 bases between them. The CDR3 loop reads CASSSQGVGQYF. The CDR3 nucleotides are TGTGCCAGCAGCTCGCAGGGTGTCGGGCAGTACTTC.

The chain's CDR3 is CASSSYGRRTEAFF. CDR3 coding DNA: TGTGCCAGCAGTTCGTACGGGCGGCGGACTGAAGCTTTCTTT. V usage is TRBV2 and J usage is TRBJ1-1; D remains unclear. V was pared by 5 bases and J by 5 bases, with 15 bases between. Germline assignment: CDR1 SNHLY and CDR2 FYNNEI. This CDR3 has 14 amino acids.

This clone has only one observation. This chain joins TRBV5-4 and TRBJ2-7; TRBD1 matches 10 bases. This CDR3 comprises 15 residues. V was pared by 0 bases and J by 5 bases, with 5 bases of the junction left unmatched. Germline V lookup: CDR1 SGHNT, CDR2 YYREEE (reference sequence). The CDR3 nucleotides are TGTGCCAGCAGCTTGGCGGTGACAGGGGGCCACGAGCAGTACTTC. This gives the protein CASSLAVTGGHEQYF.

The V gene is TRBV13, the J gene TRBJ2-5, with D unclear. The CDR3 has 14 residues. The germline V gene encodes CDR1 PRHDT and CDR2 FYEKMQ (reference sequence). The V end was cut by 5 bases, the J end by 4 bases, with 14 bases between. The CDR3 reads CASSRTDLTETQYF. CDR3 in DNA: TGTGCCAGCAGCCGTACAGACCTAACAGAGACCCAGTACTTC.

The chain has TRBV5-4 and TRBJ2-1, with D possibly TRBD2 on 6 matching bases. CDR3 length equals 13 residues. Deletions cut 1 base from V and 9 bases from J, with 11 bases between. Germline lookup yields CDR1 SGHNT and CDR2 YYREEE (reference sequence). CDR3 residues: CASSLRGRSEQFF. CDR3 bases: TGTGCCAGCAGCTTGCGTGGGAGGAGTGAGCAGTTCTTC.

This clone was picked up a small number of times. The J gene is TRBJ2-3, the V gene TRBV6-6, with D unresolved. Per the germline V gene, CDR1 is MNHNY and CDR2 is SVGAGI (reference sequence). The CDR3 has 14 amino acids. The ends were cut back, 4 bases at V and 0 bases at J, with 8 bases in the middle. The CDR3 DNA reads TGTGCCAGCAGTTTTTGGCCTAGCACAGATACGCAGTATTTT. This gives the protein CASSFWPSTDTQYF.

This clone came up once. V is TRBV28 and J is TRBJ2-7; D call uncertain. The V gene lost 2 bases and the J gene lost 0 bases, with 2 bases spanning the gap. This CDR3 is 12 amino acids long. Germline CDR1 and CDR2: MDHEN and SYDVKM. The CDR3 DNA follows: TGTGCCAGCAGTTTAAGCTCCTACGAGCAGTACTTC. This codes for CASSLSSYEQYF.

V is TRBV7-9 and J is TRBJ1-2; D gene ambiguous. Germline CDR1 is SEHNR and CDR2 is FQNEAQ (reference sequence). This CDR3 has 13 amino acids. V lost 3 bases, J lost 4 bases, and 9 bases lay in between. The CDR3 DNA reads TGTGCCAGCAGCTTTCCCGGAGTCTATGGCTACACCTTC. Residues: CASSFPGVYGYTF.

V is TRBV19 and J is TRBJ1-2; TRBD1 might be the D (6 bases). The CDR3 has 15 amino acids. Trimming removed 11 bases at V and 7 bases at J, with 26 bases between. The germline CDR1 and CDR2 sequences are LNHDA and SQIVND (reference sequence). The CDR3 region has the DNA TGTGCCGCCGGGGGATCGGGACACGCCTTCTCTGGCTACACCTTC. Its translation: CAAGGSGHAFSGYTF.

CDR3 sequence reads: CASSLGPQNTEAFF. The CDR3 region has the DNA TGTGCCAGCAGCTTAGGACCGCAGAACACTGAAGCTTTCTTT. This chain connects TRBV11-2 to TRBJ1-1, with D hard to call. The germline V gene encodes CDR1 SGHAT and CDR2 FQNNGV. V was shortened by 1 base and J by 1 base, with 7 bases between the two germline ends. This CDR3 region has 14 residues. The entire variable domain, with the rest obtained from reference TRBV11-2 and TRBJ1-1, is as follows: EAGVAQSPRYKIIEKRQSVAFWCNPISGHATLYWYQQILGQGPKLLIQFQNNGVVDDSQLPKDRFSAERLKGVDSTLKIQPAKLEDSAVYLCASSLGPQNTEAFFGQGTRLTVV.

The gene calls are TRBV9 and TRBJ2-7; 7 bases align to TRBD1. V dropped 3 bases and J dropped 2; count of bases not matched to a gene: 5. Germline CDR1 reads SGDLS; CDR2 reads YYNGEE. There are 14 residues in the CDR3. The CDR3: CASSGPGQTYEQYF. The DNA for the CDR3 is TGTGCCAGCAGCGGACCGGGACAGACCTACGAGCAGTACTTC.

This chain joins TRBV19 and TRBJ1-3; no reliable D call. The CDR3 spans 13 residues. Germline lookup yields CDR1 LNHDA and CDR2 SQIVND (reference sequence). V lost 3 bases to trimming and J lost 3 bases, with 6 bases between them. The CDR3 nucleotides read TGTGCCAGTAGTATTTCTGATGGAAACACCATATATTTT. Translation: CASSISDGNTIYF.

This clone was observed once. The chain combines TRBV7-3 with TRBJ2-1, with 9 nucleotides matching TRBD2. This CDR3 region has 19 residues. The V segment lost 5 bases and the J segment 8 bases; nucleotides outside the gene matches: 22. Per germline, CDR1 SGHTA and CDR2 FQGTGA. DNA of the CDR3: TGTGCCAGCAGCGCTAATGGGAAGAGCGGGAGGCGTGCCAAGGATGAGCAGTTCTTC. Translated, it gives CASSANGKSGRRAKDEQFF.

The J gene is TRBJ1-3, the V gene TRBV18, with 7 bases that match TRBD1. Losses at the gene ends were 5 bases for V and 8 bases for J; bases not matched to a gene: 9. This CDR3 comprises 14 residues. CDR1 is KGHSH and CDR2 is LQKENI in the germline V gene. CDR3 amino acids: CASSETGYADTIYF. The CDR3 coding sequence is TGTGCCAGCTCAGAGACAGGGTATGCGGACACCATATATTTT.

V gene TRBV2 combines with J gene TRBJ2-2, with 12 bases fitting TRBD2. CDR3 size: 17 residues. Germline V gene data show CDR1 as SNHLY and CDR2 as FYNNEI. Trimming removed 5 bases from V and 0 bases from J; junction bases left unmatched: 4. Here the CDR3 reads CASSNGLAGTNTGELFF. CDR3 in DNA: TGTGCCAGCAGTAACGGACTAGCGGGAACGAACACCGGGGAGCTGTTTTTT.

The rearrangement uses TRBV2 and TRBJ2-5; the D is unclear. CDR1 is SNHLY, CDR2 FYNNEI, per germline. Trimming took 2 bases from V and 1 from J, leaving 8 bases between them. There are 14 residues in the CDR3. This chain's CDR3 is CASSESHIQETQYF. CDR3 sequence (DNA): TGTGCCAGCAGTGAATCTCACATCCAAGAGACCCAGTACTTC.

V and J are TRBV27 and TRBJ2-7; a possible D gene is TRBD2 (5 bases). The V gene's germline CDR1 is MNHEY and CDR2 SMNVEV (reference sequence). The CDR3 runs to 16 residues. V was shortened by 0 bases and J by 0 bases, with 12 bases between the two germline ends. CDR3 coding DNA: TGTGCCAGCAGTTTATCGATTAGCGCGAGCTCCTACGAGCAGTACTTC. Its translation is CASSLSISASSYEQYF.

The rearrangement joins TRBV18 to TRBJ1-1; 11 bases line up with TRBD1. Looked up from germline, CDR1 is KGHSH and CDR2 is LQKENI. V lost 8 bases to trimming and J lost 3 bases; unmatched junction nucleotides: 8. CDR3 length equals 15 residues. The CDR3 coding sequence is TGTGCCAGCACCCTAGGACAGGGGGCTGACACTGAAGCTTTCTTT. Translated, it gives CASTLGQGADTEAFF.

This clone was seen just once. V gene TRBV28 combines with J gene TRBJ1-5, with 7 bases identical to TRBD1. Germline V CDR1 and CDR2: MDHEN, SYDVKM. The CDR3 is 15 amino acids. With 5 bases clipped from V and 3 bases from J, the junction kept 7 bases outside the gene matches. The CDR3 sequence: CASSPIDRVNQPQHF. The CDR3 DNA is TGTGCCAGCAGTCCCATCGACAGGGTCAATCAGCCCCAGCATTTT.

The chain joins TRBV19 to TRBJ2-5; D gene unclear. CDR3 length equals 14 residues. CDR1 and CDR2 (germline): LNHDA, SQIVND (reference sequence). The germline V and J ends were trimmed by 1 base and 5 bases, with 11 bases remaining between them. The CDR3 nucleotides read TGTGCCAGTAGTATAGTGGCAGTTGGGGAGACCCAGTACTTC. It translates to CASSIVAVGETQYF.